These 8 T cell receptor beta chains were all obtained from the same sample, sequenced in a study of CD8+ T cells in alopecia areata. Stated treatment: oral pan-JAK inhibitor, 5-10 mg twice daily. As the sequencing template, cDNA was produced by extracting RNA and reverse transcribing it. Data came from immunoSEQ multiplex PCR; TCRdb stores just in-frame clones and leaves some out. Among 150,000 to 200,000 clones listed, roughly 60% were seen once. The material was CD4+ T cells sorted from blood, obtained at week 24, from a patient treated with tofacitinib. The receptor set was obtained from a human donor with alopecia areata.

V is TRBV11-2 and J is TRBJ2-5; the match to TRBD2 covers 8 bases. The V segment lost 6 bases and the J segment 5 bases; nucleotides outside the gene matches: 17. The CDR3 totals 17 residues. Germline V gene lookup returns CDR1 SGHAT and CDR2 FQNNGV. The CDR3 DNA reads TGTGCCAGCAGTTCGGGGGGGTCCGAGTTCCTTGGGGAGACCCAGTACTTC. Translated, it gives CASSSGGSEFLGETQYF. The full variable domain, with the rest looked up from reference TRBV11-2 and TRBJ2-5, is EAGVAQSPRYKIIEKRQSVAFWCNPISGHATLYWYQQILGQGPKLLIQFQNNGVVDDSQLPKDRFSAERLKGVDSTLKIQPAKLEDSAVYLCASSSGGSEFLGETQYFGPGTRLLVL.

J is TRBJ2-7 and V is TRBV5-1, with D possibly being TRBD2 (5 bases). The V and J ends lost 0 bases and 4 bases respectively, with 11 bases between them. The CDR3 extends over 14 amino acids. The germline gives CDR1 SGHRS, CDR2 YFSETQ. In nucleotides, the CDR3 is TGCGCCAGCAGCTTGGACCCGCGAGGGTACGAGCAGTACTTC. It specifies CASSLDPRGYEQYF.

The V call is TRBV11-2, the J call TRBJ2-2; 7 nucleotides line up with TRBD1. Germline V gene data show CDR1 as SGHAT and CDR2 as FQNNGV. The CDR3 contains 16 residues. Germline trimming cut 4 bases from V and 0 bases from J; bases unmatched to any gene: 5. The CDR3 region has the DNA TGTGCCAGCAGCTCGGGACAGTTCGCGAACACCGGGGAGCTGTTTTTT. This codes for CASSSGQFANTGELFF.

The gene calls are TRBV25-1 and TRBJ1-6; no firm D call. V lost 6 bases and J lost 3, with 9 bases in between. The CDR3 is made up of 14 amino acids. Germline V gene lookup returns CDR1 MGHDK and CDR2 SYGVNS. CDR3 sequence: CASRGQIYNSPLHF. The DNA for the CDR3 is TGTGCCAGCAGGGGCCAAATCTATAATTCACCCCTCCACTTT. The complete variable domain, with remaining parts taken from reference TRBV25-1 and TRBJ1-6, reads EADIYQTPRYLVIGTGKKITLECSQTMGHDKMYWYQQDPGMELHLIHYSYGVNSTEKGDLSSESTVSRIRTEHFPLTLESARPSHTSQYLCASRGQIYNSPLHFGNGTRLTVT.

This clone was seen more than once but under ten times. V is TRBV29-1 and J is TRBJ1-2; 10 nucleotides line up with TRBD1. The CDR3 totals 13 residues. V dropped 4 bases and J dropped 9; count of bases not matched to a gene: 8. The germline gives CDR1 SQVTM, CDR2 ANQGSEA. CDR3 in amino acids: CSVVETGGHSYTF. The CDR3 DNA reads as TGCAGCGTTGTGGAGACAGGGGGCCATAGCTACACCTTC.

V gene TRBV5-1 combines with J gene TRBJ2-7, with 10 bases that match TRBD1. The V gene end was trimmed by 5 bases and the J gene end by 5 bases; junction bases not matched to a gene: 7. This CDR3 comprises 14 residues. Germline values: CDR1 SGHRS, CDR2 YFSETQ. The CDR3 DNA reads as TGCGCCAGCAGGGAGCGACAGGGGGCCAACGAGCAGTACTTC. Amino acids: CASRERQGANEQYF.

This clone was observed a few times. This sequence joins TRBV6-1 and TRBJ1-1, with D possibly TRBD1 on 5 matching bases. In germline, CDR1 is MNHNS, CDR2 SASEGT. CDR3 size: 15 residues. Trimming took 6 bases from V and 1 from J, leaving 15 bases between them. Written as DNA, the CDR3 is TGTGCCAGCAGACCGTATAGGGGCCAGAACACTGAAGCTTTCTTT. Its protein is CASRPYRGQNTEAFF.

The chain uses TRBV30 and TRBJ1-5, with D hard to call. CDR3 length: 16 amino acids. Germline-derived CDR1 and CDR2 are GTSNPN and SVGIG (reference sequence). The germline V and J ends were trimmed by 3 bases and 0 bases, with 15 bases remaining between them. The CDR3 reads CAWRPKSGYSNQPQHF. CDR3 bases: TGTGCCTGGAGGCCTAAATCCGGGTATAGCAATCAGCCCCAGCATTTT. Combining the CDR3 with reference TRBV30 and TRBJ1-5 gives the whole variable domain SQTIHQWPATLVQPVGSPLSLECTVEGTSNPNLYWYRQAAGRGLQLLFYSVGIGQISSEVPQNLSASRPQDRQFILSSKKLLLSDSGFYLCAWRPKSGYSNQPQHFGDGTRLSIL.